The source of this TCR beta chain is a study of spatial heterogeneity in lung cancer. Specified time point: blood at routine non-recurrence follow-up after resection. Tumor, nontumor lung or frozen PBMC supplied whole RNA that was sequenced unsorted. CDR1 is LGHDT and CDR2 is YNNKEL in the germline V gene (reference sequence). Trimming took 1 base from V and 11 from J; bases not matched to a gene: 5. CDR3 length equals 13 residues. TCRdb ran MiXCR on the 5' RACE reads and lists one entry per CDR3 protein. The repertoire has under 30,000 distinct CDR3 sequences, 5% to 6.5% of them found once; the top ten carry around 21%. The sample holds many counts of this clonotype.

The specimen was PBMCs, collected at follow-up. The sequence came from a male donor with early-stage non-small cell lung cancer. The chain joins TRBV3-1 to TRBJ2-1, with 7 bases fitting TRBD2. The DNA of the CDR3 is TGTGCCAGCAGCCAAGGCCGGAGCGGGAAGCAGTTCTTC. Translating gives CASSQGRSGKQFF.